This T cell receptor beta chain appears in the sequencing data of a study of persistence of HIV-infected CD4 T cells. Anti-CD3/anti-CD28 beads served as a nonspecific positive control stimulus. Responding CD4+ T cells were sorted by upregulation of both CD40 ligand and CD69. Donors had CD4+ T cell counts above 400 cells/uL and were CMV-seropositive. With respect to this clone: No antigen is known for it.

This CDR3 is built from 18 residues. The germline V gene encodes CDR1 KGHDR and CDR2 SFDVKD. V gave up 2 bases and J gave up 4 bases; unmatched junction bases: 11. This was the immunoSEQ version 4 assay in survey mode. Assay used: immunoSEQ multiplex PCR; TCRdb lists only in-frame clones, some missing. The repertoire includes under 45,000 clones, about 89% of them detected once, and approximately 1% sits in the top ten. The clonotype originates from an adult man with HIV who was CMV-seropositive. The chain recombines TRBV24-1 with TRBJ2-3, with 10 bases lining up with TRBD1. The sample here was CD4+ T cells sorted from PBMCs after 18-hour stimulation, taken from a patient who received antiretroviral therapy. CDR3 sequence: CATSDSGTGDHLSDTQYF. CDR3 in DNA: TGTGCCACCAGTGATTCCGGGACAGGGGACCATCTCTCAGATACGCAGTATTTT.